These 29 T cell receptor beta chains were all obtained from the same sample, sequenced in a study of T cell responses to AZD1222 COVID-19 vaccine. This table comes from immunoSEQ multiplex PCR, and its TCRdb copy is limited to in-frame clones, with some not included. The data contain about 120,000 clones, less than 90% of them singletons. The sample consisted of peripheral blood, taken on day 0 of AZD1222 vaccination. The receptors were sampled from an adult in good health.

V gene TRBV5-1 combines with J gene TRBJ2-3; 8 positions match TRBD2. From germline, CDR1 is SGHRS and CDR2 YFSETQ. The V gene end was trimmed by 5 bases and the J gene end by 2 bases; junction bases not matched to a gene: 7. This CDR3 spans 15 amino acids. CDR3 in amino acids: CASSEAGDPTDTQYF. The CDR3 nucleotides are TGCGCCAGCAGTGAAGCGGGGGACCCCACAGATACGCAGTATTTT.

The gene calls are TRBV7-9 and TRBJ2-1; D unresolved. Germline V gene lookup returns CDR1 SEHNR and CDR2 FQNEAQ (reference sequence). V was shortened by 1 base and J by 7 bases, with 20 bases between the two germline ends. The CDR3 contains 17 residues. DNA of the CDR3: TGTGCCAGCAGCTTAGAAGCCAGCTGGGCCGACGGGAATGAGCAGTTCTTC. Protein product: CASSLEASWADGNEQFF.

With respect to this clone: Other DNA sequences from this sample encode an identical CDR3 as well. The chain is built from TRBV14 and TRBJ2-1, with 11 bases fitting TRBD2. V shed 4 bases and J 6 bases; nucleotides not matched to a gene: 2. The CDR3 contains 14 residues. Germline CDR1 reads SGHDN; CDR2 reads FVKESK. In DNA, the CDR3 is TGTGCCAGCAGCCCCCTAGCGGGGGGCAATGAGCAGTTCTTC. This translates into CASSPLAGGNEQFF.

This clone was found once. CDR3 nucleotide sequence: TGTGCCAGCAGCCCCCGGGACAGTAAGGCCAACGTCCTGACTTTC. Encoded protein: CASSPRDSKANVLTF. The rearrangement joins TRBV3-1 (or the pseudogene TRBV3-2) to TRBJ2-6; TRBD1 matches 7 bases. V lost 4 bases to trimming and J lost 6 bases; unmatched junction nucleotides: 6. The CDR3 covers 15 residues. The germline gives CDR1 LGHDT, CDR2 YNNKEL (reference sequence).

The rearrangement uses TRBV28 and TRBJ1-2; TRBD1 matches at 9 bases. Germline V gene data show CDR1 as MDHEN and CDR2 as SYDVKM. V lost 7 bases and J lost 8; bases outside the gene matches: 17. This CDR3 is built from 16 residues. The CDR3 DNA follows: TGTGCCAGCATCCCGACCCCGCGGGACAGGGAGGGCGGCTACACCTTC. As protein: CASIPTPRDREGGYTF.

V gene TRBV27 combines with J gene TRBJ2-7; the D gene is possibly TRBD2 (6 bases). This CDR3 is built from 16 residues. Germline V gene sequence: CDR1 MNHEY, CDR2 SMNVEV (reference sequence). Trimming stripped 5 bases from V and 1 base from J, with 18 bases between. The CDR3 loop reads CASSPLRGRGSYEQYF. CDR3 coding DNA: TGTGCCAGCAGTCCCCTAAGGGGACGGGGGTCCTACGAGCAGTACTTC.

The CDR3 DNA follows: TGTGCCAGCAGTTTTCAGGTTGGGTATGGCTACACCTTC. Residues: CASSFQVGYGYTF. This chain connects TRBV27 to TRBJ1-2; unclear D gene. The ends were cut back, 3 bases at V and 5 bases at J, with 10 bases in the middle. Germline-derived CDR1 and CDR2 are MNHEY and SMNVEV (reference sequence). The CDR3 is made up of 13 amino acids.

This clone turned up a few times. The chain couples TRBV5-1 to TRBJ1-4; no clear D gene. The V end was cut by 0 bases, the J end by 0 bases, with 6 bases between. This CDR3 is 15 amino acids long. Germline CDR1 is SGHRS and CDR2 is YFSETQ. This CDR3 is CASSLASTTNEKLFF. The CDR3, as DNA: TGCGCCAGCAGCTTGGCGAGTACAACTAATGAAAAACTGTTTTTT.

This chain connects TRBV10-3 to TRBJ2-1; D perhaps matches TRBD1 (5 bases). Germline CDR1 is ENHRY and CDR2 is SYGVKD. The ends were cut back, 6 bases at V and 9 bases at J, with 9 bases in the middle. CDR3 length: 11 residues. CDR3 DNA: TGTGCCATCAGGGCGGACACTGAGCAGTTCTTC. It is translated as CAIRADTEQFF.

V and J are TRBV27 and TRBJ2-1; D is possibly TRBD1 or TRBD2 (5 bases each). The CDR3 contains 13 residues. The V end was cut by 3 bases, the J end by 9 bases, with 12 bases between. Germline CDR1 MNHEY, CDR2 SMNVEV (reference sequence). CDR3: CASSFPGTGEQFF. The CDR3 coding sequence is TGTGCCAGCAGTTTTCCCGGGACGGGTGAGCAGTTCTTC.

This sequence joins TRBV30 and TRBJ1-4; TRBD1 is a possible D gene (6 bases). Trimming removed 0 bases at V and 5 bases at J, with 10 bases between. The CDR3 consists of 14 residues. Germline V CDR1 and CDR2: GTSNPN, SVGIG (reference sequence). The CDR3: CAWSVTGANEKLFF. The CDR3 DNA is TGTGCCTGGAGTGTAACGGGGGCGAATGAAAAACTGTTTTTT.

The genes are TRBV14 and TRBJ2-3; D uncertain. Trimming took off 3 bases at V and 0 bases at J, with 13 bases between the two ends. The CDR3 contains 16 residues. From germline, CDR1 is SGHDN and CDR2 FVKESK. The CDR3 here is CASSHGVTYSTDTQYF. CDR3 coding DNA: TGTGCCAGCAGCCACGGCGTGACATACAGCACAGATACGCAGTATTTT.

The V call is TRBV6-5, the J call TRBJ1-6; no clear D. The CDR3 totals 13 residues. Trimming pared 7 bases from V and 12 bases from J, leaving 16 bases between. CDR1 and CDR2 from the germline V gene are MNHEY and SVGAGI. In DNA, the CDR3 is TGTGCCAGCAACCCTACGAGGGTAGGACCCCTCCACTTT. The encoded protein is CASNPTRVGPLHF.

The V and J genes are TRBV9 and TRBJ1-2; TRBD1 is a possible D gene (6 bases). From germline, CDR1 is SGDLS and CDR2 YYNGEE. This CDR3 contains 13 residues. V was clipped by 0 bases and J by 7 bases, with 10 bases between them. This chain's CDR3 is CASSVVGGIGYTF. For the CDR3, the DNA is TGTGCCAGCAGCGTAGTAGGGGGGATTGGCTACACCTTC. The full variable domain, in which reference TRBV9 and TRBJ1-2 provide the parts outside the CDR3, is DSGVTQTPKHLITATGQRVTLRCSPRSGDLSVYWYQQSLDQGLQFLIQYYNGEERAKGNILERFSAQQFPDLHSELNLSSLELGDSALYFCASSVVGGIGYTFGSGTRLTVV.

The genes are TRBV28 and TRBJ2-1, with 11 bases lining up with TRBD2. J was trimmed by 5 bases and V by 2 bases; bases with no gene match: 8. CDR3 size: 17 residues. Germline V gene lookup returns CDR1 MDHEN and CDR2 SYDVKM. The CDR3 nucleotides are TGTGCCAGCAGTTTACCGATGGGACTAGCGGCGAACAATGAGCAGTTCTTC. It specifies CASSLPMGLAANNEQFF.

The genes are TRBV3-1 (or the pseudogene TRBV3-2) and TRBJ2-2; D might be TRBD1 or TRBD2, each matching 5 bases. Trimming left V 5 bases short and J 6 bases short, with 19 bases between. The CDR3 is 16 amino acids. CDR1 is LGHDT and CDR2 is YNNKEL in the germline V gene (reference sequence). CDR3 sequence: CASSTRDRAMAGELFF. In DNA, the CDR3 is TGTGCCAGCAGCACCCGGGACCGGGCTATGGCCGGGGAGCTGTTTTTT.

A single count supports this clone. The V gene is TRBV19, the J gene TRBJ1-5; the D gene is possibly TRBD1 (5 bases). Trimming stripped 3 bases from V and 7 bases from J, with 13 bases between. This CDR3 is built from 14 residues. Germline CDR1 is LNHDA and CDR2 is SQIVND (reference sequence). CDR3 amino acids: CASSIQGRGQPQHF. The CDR3 bases are TGTGCCAGTAGTATTCAGGGACGAGGACAGCCCCAGCATTTT.

The chain recombines TRBV6-2 or TRBV6-3 with TRBJ2-1; D not resolved. Trimming shortened V by 5 bases and J by 10 bases, and 9 bases separated the two germline ends. Germline CDR1 is MNHEY and CDR2 is SVGEGT. This CDR3 contains 11 residues. CDR3 sequence reads: CASSRLGEQFF. The CDR3 bases are TGTGCCAGCAGTCGCCTTGGGGAGCAGTTCTTC.

The chain employs TRBV9 and TRBJ2-5, with D uncertain. The germline V gene encodes CDR1 SGDLS and CDR2 YYNGEE. The V end lost 0 bases, the J end lost 1 base, and 10 bases lay between the germline ends. The CDR3 runs to 15 residues. CDR3 region: CASSVDAGPQETQYF. The CDR3 bases are TGTGCCAGCAGCGTAGACGCAGGCCCCCAAGAGACCCAGTACTTC.

The chain uses TRBV6-4 and TRBJ1-1, with D possibly matching TRBD1 (6 bases). Germline V gene data show CDR1 as MRHNA and CDR2 as SNTAGT. The length of the CDR3 is 14 residues. Trimming removed 5 bases at V and 3 bases at J, with 13 bases between. The CDR3 sequence: CASSREGGDTEAFF. The CDR3 nucleotides are TGTGCCAGCAGTCGGGAGGGGGGGGACACTGAAGCTTTCTTT.

This chain uses TRBV10-1 with TRBJ1-5; D gene uncertain. Germline-derived CDR1 and CDR2 are WNHNN and SYGVQD (reference sequence). The CDR3 has 15 amino acids. V dropped 6 bases and J dropped 4 bases, with 16 bases sitting between them. The CDR3 DNA sequence: TGCGCCAGCAGCCTATTATCTAAACTAAATCAGCCCCAGCATTTT. This encodes CASSLLSKLNQPQHF.

The chain combines TRBV19 with TRBJ1-3; 7 bases agree with TRBD1. Losses at the gene ends were 4 bases for V and 3 bases for J; bases not matched to a gene: 6. CDR1 is LNHDA, CDR2 SQIVND, per germline (reference sequence). This CDR3 is 15 amino acids long. The CDR3 spells CASSTRDRNGNTIYF. Written as DNA, the CDR3 is TGTGCCAGTAGTACCCGGGACAGAAATGGAAACACCATATATTTT.

The chain employs TRBV5-1 and TRBJ2-1; 10 nucleotides align to TRBD2. The V gene's germline CDR1 is SGHRS and CDR2 YFSETQ. V trimming: 4 bases; J trimming: 4 bases; junction bases outside the gene matches: 5. The CDR3 has 15 amino acids. The chain's CDR3 is CASSRTSGFYNEQFF. CDR3 sequence (DNA): TGCGCCAGCAGCAGGACTAGCGGATTTTACAATGAGCAGTTCTTC.

This clone was seen only a few times. The chain recombines TRBV10-1 with TRBJ2-1; 9 bases are shared with TRBD2. Germline loops: CDR1 WNHNN, CDR2 SYGVQD (reference sequence). The CDR3 runs to 13 residues. Trimming removed 8 bases from V and 7 bases from J; junction bases left unmatched: 6. The CDR3 nucleotides are TGCGCCAGCTCCGGGACTAGCAGAAATGAGCAGTTCTTC. This encodes CASSGTSRNEQFF.

The chain employs TRBV5-6 and TRBJ2-7; the D gene could be TRBD1 or TRBD2 (5 bases each). V lost 6 bases and J lost 7, with 23 bases in between. The length of the CDR3 is 15 residues. From germline, CDR1 is SGHDT and CDR2 YYEEEE. The CDR3 spells CASTLTKLVGVEQYF. CDR3 sequence (DNA): TGTGCCAGCACCCTGACTAAGCTTGTAGGGGTTGAGCAGTACTTC. The full variable domain, rest sourced from reference TRBV5-6 and TRBJ2-7, is DAGVTQSPTHLIKTRGQQVTLRCSPKSGHDTVSWYQQALGQGPQFIFQYYEEEERQRGNFPDRFSGHQFPNYSSELNVNALLLGDSALYLCASTLTKLVGVEQYFGPGTRLTVT.

The chain couples TRBV12-3 or TRBV12-4 to TRBJ1-1, with TRBD1 matching over 8 bases. The CDR3 is made up of 13 amino acids. The ends lost 2 bases at V and 7 bases at J; junction bases unmatched: 3. The CDR3 coding sequence is TGTGCCAGCAGTTTATTGGGGACAGGTGAAGCTTTCTTT. Translating it yields CASSLLGTGEAFF.

This chain connects TRBV5-4 to TRBJ2-7; 12 bases are a match to TRBD2. CDR1 SGHNT and CDR2 YYREEE come from the germline V gene (reference sequence). The J segment lost 7 bases and the V segment lost 1 base, leaving 3 bases of the junction unmatched. This CDR3 contains 14 residues. CDR3 sequence: CASSLRLAGGEQYF. CDR3 nucleotide sequence: TGTGCCAGCAGCTTGAGGCTAGCGGGAGGGGAGCAGTACTTC.

This clone was observed a few times. This rearrangement joins TRBV28 to TRBJ1-5; 10 bases are a match to TRBD1. The CDR3 is 14 amino acids. CDR1 and CDR2 (germline): MDHEN, SYDVKM. The J segment lost 6 bases and the V segment lost 6 bases, leaving 5 bases of the junction unmatched. This CDR3 is CASSRQGAGQPQHF. The CDR3 nucleotides read TGTGCCAGCAGCCGACAGGGGGCGGGTCAGCCCCAGCATTTT.

The rearrangement links TRBV6-2 or TRBV6-3 to TRBJ1-2, with a possible D match to TRBD1 (5 bases). Germline assignment: CDR1 MNHEY and CDR2 SVGEGT. V lost 6 bases to trimming and J lost 4 bases, with 12 bases between them. The CDR3 is 13 amino acids. CDR3 residues: CASSPGVSYGYTF. DNA for the CDR3: TGTGCCAGCAGCCCGGGGGTCAGCTATGGCTACACCTTC.